These T cell receptor beta chains were read from a single sample in a study of identical twins. One entry per CDR3 protein results from TCRdb running MiXCR on the 5' RACE reads. The sample contains about 530,000 distinct CDR3 sequences, roughly 15% of which appear only once. This same sample was also taken into another study, of yellow fever vaccine responses in identical twins.

The material sequenced was CD4+ T cells sorted from blood. These TCRs come from a woman between 18 and 29 years old in good health. The CDR3 runs from the conserved cysteine through the conserved F or W. The D gene is left open where the match is weak. Rows may omit the clone size; those that give it use once, few, many or a size class.

j_gene	d_gene	v_gene	abundance	CDR3aa	CDR3nt
TRBJ1-4	NA	TRBV20-1	few	CSVPQGISEKLFF	TGCAGTGTCCCCCAGGGGATTTCAGAAAAACTGTTTTTT
TRBJ2-7	NA	TRBV12-3/TRBV12-4	few	CASRADGSNYEQYF	TGTGCCAGCAGAGCGGACGGGTCAAACTACGAGCAGTACTTC
TRBJ2-2	TRBD2	TRBV2	NA	CASSELAGSGELFF	TGTGCCAGCAGTGAACTAGCGGGGTCCGGGGAGCTGTTTTTT
TRBJ2-3	TRBD2	TRBV5-6	NA	CASSRGLAEFTDTQYF	TGTGCCAGCAGCCGTGGCCTAGCGGAATTCACAGATACGCAGTATTTT
TRBJ2-1	TRBD2	TRBV5-5	few	CASSLSLAGVTNEQFF	TGTGCCAGCAGCTTGTCCCTAGCGGGAGTTACTAATGAGCAGTTCTTC
TRBJ1-3	NA	TRBV10-2	NA	CASSSQGISGNTIYF	TGCGCCAGCAGTTCACAGGGAATCTCTGGAAACACCATATATTTT
TRBJ2-5	TRBD2	TRBV7-2	NA	CASSSQGLAGTETQYF	TGTGCCAGCAGCTCTCAAGGACTAGCGGGGACGGAGACCCAGTACTTC
TRBJ2-1	TRBD2	TRBV5-1	few	CASSFPRTSGSNEQFF	TGCGCCAGCAGCTTCCCCCGGACTAGCGGATCTAATGAGCAGTTCTTC
TRBJ2-1	NA	TRBV29-1	few	CSAWLGLDNEQFF	TGCAGCGCCTGGCTGGGCCTCGACAATGAGCAGTTCTTC
TRBJ2-7	NA	TRBV18	few	CASSPPGLTYEQYF	TGTGCCAGCTCACCGCCAGGGCTGACCTACGAGCAGTACTTC
TRBJ2-3	TRBD2	TRBV18	NA	CASSPPVAGAADTQYF	TGTGCCAGCTCACCACCTGTAGCGGGAGCGGCAGATACGCAGTATTTT
TRBJ2-4	NA	TRBV7-2	NA	CASSLTGKNIQYF	TGTGCCAGCAGCTTAACAGGGAAAAACATTCAGTACTTC
TRBJ1-3	NA	TRBV29-1	NA	CSVVEFSGNTIYF	TGCAGCGTTGTAGAATTCTCTGGAAACACCATATATTTT
TRBJ2-3	TRBD2	TRBV2	NA	CASSGPSGVLTDTQYF	TGTGCCAGCAGTGGACCTAGCGGGGTCCTCACAGATACGCAGTATTTT
TRBJ2-7	TRBD1	TRBV20-1	few	CSAISVQGASTYEQYF	TGCAGTGCCATTAGCGTCCAGGGGGCCTCCACCTACGAGCAGTACTTC
TRBJ1-1	NA	TRBV24-1	NA	CATSDFRDSEAFF	TGTGCCACCAGTGATTTTAGGGACTCTGAAGCTTTCTTT
TRBJ2-1	TRBD2	TRBV11-1	NA	CASSLVLTSGRSSYNEQFF	TGTGCCAGCAGCTTAGTTTTGACTAGCGGGAGGTCCTCCTACAATGAGCAGTTCTTC
TRBJ2-6	TRBD1	TRBV6-1	few	CASRTARDSGVLTF	TGTGCCAGCAGAACAGCCAGGGACAGCGGCGTCCTGACTTTC
TRBJ1-6	NA	TRBV6-6	NA	CASTKAESPLHF	TGTGCCAGCACGAAAGCCGAATCACCCCTCCACTTT
TRBJ2-7	TRBD2	TRBV7-9	NA	CASSSTGTTGEQYF	TGTGCCAGCAGCTCAACCGGGACTACGGGCGAGCAGTACTTC
TRBJ1-2	NA	TRBV10-3	many	CATQKDSQNYGYTF	TGTGCCACCCAGAAGGACAGTCAAAACTATGGCTACACCTTC
TRBJ2-3	NA	TRBV4-1	NA	CASSPKGLGKEADTQYF	TGCGCCAGCAGCCCCAAAGGACTGGGGAAGGAAGCAGATACGCAGTATTTT
TRBJ2-2	TRBD2	TRBV20-1	NA	CSASPGTSGSRELFF	TGCAGTGCTAGTCCCGGGACTAGCGGGAGTAGGGAGCTGTTTTTT
TRBJ2-5	NA	TRBV7-6	few	CASRSKETQYF	TGTGCCAGCAGGTCAAAAGAGACCCAGTACTTC
TRBJ2-3	NA	TRBV11-2	few	CASSYGPRVTDTQYF	TGTGCCAGCAGCTACGGCCCAAGGGTCACAGATACGCAGTATTTT
TRBJ1-6	TRBD1	TRBV11-2	NA	CASSLVTGGFNSPLHF	TGTGCCAGCAGCTTAGTGACAGGGGGTTTTAATTCACCCCTCCACTTT
TRBJ2-7	NA	TRBV3-1	few	CASSQVTNYEQYF	TGTGCCAGCAGCCAAGTGACGAACTACGAGCAGTACTTC
TRBJ2-7	TRBD1	TRBV6-5	few	CASSYRTGAGYEQYF	TGTGCCAGCAGTTACAGGACAGGGGCTGGCTACGAGCAGTACTTC
TRBJ2-3	TRBD2	TRBV12-3/TRBV12-4	NA	CASSLPRWTSGSTDTQYF	TGTGCCAGCAGTCTCCCGCGATGGACTAGCGGCAGCACAGATACGCAGTATTTT
TRBJ1-1	NA	TRBV7-2	few	CASSLSGVGEAFF	TGTGCCAGCAGCTTATCAGGGGTCGGTGAAGCTTTCTTT
TRBJ2-3	NA	TRBV20-1	few	CSARGGGDTQYF	TGCAGTGCTAGAGGAGGCGGGGATACGCAGTATTTT
TRBJ2-1	NA	TRBV5-6	few	CASSSFQALGSSYNEQFF	TGTGCCAGCAGCTCCTTTCAGGCTCTCGGGAGCTCCTACAATGAGCAGTTCTTC
TRBJ1-4	TRBD1	TRBV29-1	NA	CSVGTGGPEKLFF	TGCAGCGTGGGGACAGGGGGCCCTGAAAAACTGTTTTTT
TRBJ2-7	NA	TRBV29-1	NA	CSVRTFLDEQYF	TGCAGCGTCCGGACATTTCTGGACGAGCAGTACTTC
TRBJ2-7	NA	TRBV11-2	NA	CASSLDGRTRLDYEQYF	TGTGCCAGCAGCTTAGACGGTAGAACCCGATTAGACTACGAGCAGTACTTC
TRBJ2-1	TRBD1	TRBV5-4	NA	CASSLAATGGNEQFF	TGTGCCAGCAGCTTGGCCGCAACAGGGGGGAATGAGCAGTTCTTC